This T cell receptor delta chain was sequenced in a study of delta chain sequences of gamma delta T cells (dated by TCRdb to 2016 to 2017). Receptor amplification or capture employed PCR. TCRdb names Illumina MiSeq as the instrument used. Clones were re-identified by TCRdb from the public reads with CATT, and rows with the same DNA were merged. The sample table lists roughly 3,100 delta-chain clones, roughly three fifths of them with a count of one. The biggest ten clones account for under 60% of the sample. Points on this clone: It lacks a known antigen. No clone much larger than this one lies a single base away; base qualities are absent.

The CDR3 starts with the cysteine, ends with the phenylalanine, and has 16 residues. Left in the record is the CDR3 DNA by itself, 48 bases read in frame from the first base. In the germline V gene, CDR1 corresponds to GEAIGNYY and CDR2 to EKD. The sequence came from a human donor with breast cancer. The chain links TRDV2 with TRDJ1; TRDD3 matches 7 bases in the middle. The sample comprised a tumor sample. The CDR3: CSAGHPVGEETDKLIF. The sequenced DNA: TGTAGTGCCGGTCACCCAGTGGGGGAGGAAACCGATAAACTCATCTTT.